This TCR beta chain emerged from a study of Graves' ophthalmopathy and Graves' hyperthyroidism. Amplification of TCR beta CDR3 regions used RNA transcripts. The first-round RT-PCR employed HTBI primers together with the Qiagen OneStep RT-PCR kit. A multiplex PCR was then performed as the second round. MiXCR, applied by TCRdb to the multiplex PCR reads, yields one record per CDR3 protein. This table has fewer than 250,000 distinct CDR3 sequences, 29% appearing once. The TCR comes from a man aged 45-65 years with Graves' ophthalmopathy. The sequenced material came from peripheral blood.

The CDR3 DNA follows: TGTGCCACCAGTGATTTGAGGACTAGCGGGAGTATCGAAGACTTGTACTTC. This translates into CATSDLRTSGSIEDLYF. The chain links TRBV24-1 to TRBJ2-7; 13 bases align to TRBD2. The V segment lost 0 bases and the J segment 12 bases; nucleotides outside the gene matches: 13. The CDR3 extends over 17 amino acids. Germline-derived CDR1 and CDR2 are KGHDR and SFDVKD.